This entry lists 26 T cell receptor beta chains sequenced from one sample in a study of shared clonotypes between healthy human individuals (dated by TCRdb to 2018 to 2021). The method was the immunoSEQ multiplex PCR assay. Drawn from immuneACCESS, this table holds only the in-frame rearrangements with V and J called that TCRdb kept. Clones are partly lost; checked studies trace under half to an unresolved V gene and leave the rest unexplained. Present in this sample are 2 million to 3 million clones, more than 90% of which were seen just once. The ten largest make up over 0.12% of the sample. The sequencing sample was made of naive CD4+ T cells sorted from blood. Explained via the paper, the cell subset or site label denotes: CD45RA+ positively selected. Receptors were obtained from a man aged 18 to 30 in good health.

CDR3 nucleotide sequence: TGTGCCAGCAGCCAAGATCGGGCGGACAGGGGCCAGTACTTC. It specifies CASSQDRADRGQYF. The chain combines TRBV4-2 with TRBJ2-7; 9 bases align to TRBD1. The germline V gene has CDR1 LGHNA and CDR2 YNFKEQ. The CDR3 sequence is 14 residues long. V trimming: 0 bases; J trimming: 10 bases; junction bases outside the gene matches: 7.

In regard to this clone: This same CDR3 is encoded by further DNA sequences in the sample. The chain has TRBV5-4 and TRBJ1-2, with D perhaps matching TRBD1 (5 bases). The V gene lost 1 base and the J gene lost 4 bases, with 8 bases spanning the gap. This CDR3 comprises 13 residues. In germline, CDR1 is SGHNT, CDR2 YYREEE (reference sequence). The CDR3 spells CASSLQGAYGYTF. CDR3 sequence (DNA): TGTGCCAGCAGCTTGCAGGGCGCCTATGGCTACACCTTC.

The chain recombines TRBV5-1 with TRBJ2-7; 8 bases map to TRBD1. Germline-derived CDR1 and CDR2 are SGHRS and YFSETQ. The length of the CDR3 is 14 residues. The V gene end was trimmed by 4 bases and the J gene end by 5 bases; junction bases not matched to a gene: 8. DNA of the CDR3: TGCGCCAGCAGCGCCTGGACAGGGCCCGACGAGCAGTACTTC. The encoded protein is CASSAWTGPDEQYF.

The chain employs TRBV5-1 and TRBJ1-1; TRBD1 is a possible D gene (5 bases). V lost 5 bases, J lost 3 bases, and 14 bases lay in between. In germline, CDR1 is SGHRS, CDR2 YFSETQ. The CDR3 is 14 amino acids. DNA for the CDR3: TGCGCCAGCAGTCTAACTAGAGGGGACACTGAAGCTTTCTTT. Protein product: CASSLTRGDTEAFF.

The V call is TRBV4-1, the J call TRBJ1-3; 7 bases line up with TRBD1. The CDR3 totals 14 residues. CDR1 is MGHRA, CDR2 YSYEKL, per germline. The V and J ends lost 4 bases and 8 bases, in that order; junction bases with no gene match: 8. The DNA of the CDR3 is TGCGCCAGCAGCCCCCGGACAGGCGGGGACACCATATATTTT. Its protein is CASSPRTGGDTIYF.

The rearrangement joins TRBV28 to TRBJ1-1; D remains ambiguous. The germline V and J ends were trimmed by 5 bases and 1 base, with 14 bases remaining between them. Per the germline V gene, CDR1 is MDHEN and CDR2 is SYDVKM. The CDR3 totals 15 residues. The CDR3 loop reads CASSPASVPNTEAFF. The CDR3 nucleotides read TGTGCCAGCAGTCCCGCATCCGTCCCGAACACTGAAGCTTTCTTT.

The chain employs TRBV6-5 and TRBJ1-1; D is perhaps TRBD1 (5 bases). The CDR3 is 15 residues long. Trimming cost V 8 bases and J 6 bases, with 22 bases left between them. Germline V gene data show CDR1 as MNHEY and CDR2 as SVGAGI. The CDR3 protein is CASGIPGRSLAEAFF. In nucleotides, the CDR3 is TGTGCCAGCGGCATACCGGGACGGAGCCTTGCTGAAGCTTTCTTT.

Concerning this clone itself: The same CDR3 also results from other DNA sequences found in this sample. The V call is TRBV5-1, the J call TRBJ2-3, with 15 bases lining up with TRBD2. V shed 2 bases and J 3 bases; nucleotides not matched to a gene: 1. Germline V gene data show CDR1 as SGHRS and CDR2 as YFSETQ. This CDR3 spans 16 amino acids. The CDR3 reads CASSFGTSGGTDTQYF. The CDR3 DNA is TGCGCCAGCAGCTTCGGGACTAGCGGGGGGACAGATACGCAGTATTTT.

Of note for this clone: This CDR3 is also generated by other DNA sequences in the sample. J is TRBJ1-3 and V is TRBV5-6; D call uncertain. Germline V lookup: CDR1 SGHDT, CDR2 YYEEEE. The CDR3 spans 13 residues. Trimming removed 0 bases from V and 3 bases from J, with 4 bases in between. Here the CDR3 DNA reads TGTGCCAGCAGCTTGGACAGTGGAAACACCATATATTTT. Translated, it gives CASSLDSGNTIYF.

Concerning this clone itself: Germline and junction disagree at one end, which may indicate a read error. This chain connects TRBV7-4 to TRBJ2-1, with D possibly TRBD2 on 5 matching bases. Germline assignment: CDR1 SGHVT and CDR2 SQSDAQ. The CDR3 runs to 16 residues. This CDR3 reads CASSLAWESSYNEQFF. The CDR3 DNA follows: TGTGCCAGCAGCCTAGCATGGGAGAGCTCCTACAATGAGCAGTTCTTC.

Turning to this clone: The junction departs from germline at one end; a sequencing error may be responsible. The V call is TRBV6-1, the J call TRBJ2-7; 12 bases are shared with TRBD2. The CDR3 is made up of 16 amino acids. CDR1 MNHNS and CDR2 SASEGT come from the germline V gene. The CDR3 sequence is CAISEGGLAGSYEQYF. The CDR3 nucleotides are TGTGCCATCAGTGAGGGGGGACTAGCGGGTTCCTACGAGCAGTACTTC.

The chain is built from TRBV5-6 and TRBJ1-5; TRBD1 is a possible D gene (5 bases). This CDR3 contains 14 residues. Germline CDR1 and CDR2: SGHDT and YYEEEE. The V gene lost 6 bases and the J gene lost 6 bases, with 16 bases spanning the gap. This CDR3 reads CASTMTGGFQPQHF. DNA for the CDR3: TGTGCCAGCACCATGACGGGGGGGTTTCAGCCCCAGCATTTT. Complete variable domain (other parts from reference TRBV5-6 and TRBJ1-5): DAGVTQSPTHLIKTRGQQVTLRCSPKSGHDTVSWYQQALGQGPQFIFQYYEEEERQRGNFPDRFSGHQFPNYSSELNVNALLLGDSALYLCASTMTGGFQPQHFGDGTRLSIL.

The rearrangement joins TRBV11-2 to TRBJ2-7; TRBD2 matches 11 bases. The CDR3 has 17 amino acids. Per the germline V gene, CDR1 is SGHAT and CDR2 is FQNNGV. Trimming at V came to 1 base and at J to 5 bases, leaving 10 bases not matched to a gene. This CDR3 is CASSLVGTSGKSNEQYF. In nucleotides, the CDR3 is TGTGCCAGCAGCTTAGTGGGGACTAGCGGAAAGTCGAACGAGCAGTACTTC.

The chain joins TRBV5-1 to TRBJ2-7; the match to TRBD1 covers 11 bases. This CDR3 is built from 15 residues. Germline CDR1 is SGHRS and CDR2 is YFSETQ. V shed 4 bases and J 7 bases; nucleotides not matched to a gene: 10. The CDR3 DNA follows: TGCGCCAGCAGCCCCGGACAGGGGGCGGCGTGGGAGCAGTACTTC. Translated: CASSPGQGAAWEQYF.

The J gene is TRBJ2-2, the V gene TRBV7-3; D not resolved. The CDR3 has 16 residues. V was cut by 5 bases and J by 0 bases, with 13 bases left in between. Germline V gene lookup returns CDR1 SGHTA and CDR2 FQGTGA. The chain's CDR3 is CASSPETSANTGELFF. The CDR3 DNA follows: TGTGCCAGCAGCCCCGAAACCAGCGCGAACACCGGGGAGCTGTTTTTT.

V is TRBV7-2 and J is TRBJ2-1; weak D call: TRBD2 (5 bases). The V end lost 3 bases, the J end lost 9 bases, and 15 bases lay between the germline ends. CDR3 length: 14 amino acids. CDR1 and CDR2 (germline): SGHTA, FQGNSA. In nucleotides, the CDR3 is TGTGCCAGCAGCTTCCTAGCCCATAGTAGTGAGCAGTTCTTC. Translated, it gives CASSFLAHSSEQFF.

The chain has TRBV4-1 and TRBJ1-1, with TRBD1 identical over 9 bases. This CDR3 contains 17 residues. Germline lookup yields CDR1 MGHRA and CDR2 YSYEKL. Unmatched junction bases numbered 12, after V lost 3 bases and J lost 4 bases. The CDR3 loop reads CASSHARDRVKSTEAFF. The CDR3 region has the DNA TGCGCCAGCAGCCATGCCCGGGACAGGGTTAAGAGCACTGAAGCTTTCTTT.

A note on this clone: Relative to the germline gene, one junction end is altered; a read error may explain this. The chain combines TRBV18 with TRBJ2-7; no clear D. The CDR3 spans 13 residues. Germline assignment: CDR1 KGHSH and CDR2 LQKENI. The CDR3 region has the DNA TGTGCCAGCTCACCACCTTCGTCCTCCGAGCAGTACTTC. Amino acid sequence: CASSPPSSSEQYF.

The chain joins TRBV5-1 to TRBJ1-2; D is uncertain. Looked up from germline, CDR1 is SGHRS and CDR2 is YFSETQ. Trimming removed 0 bases at V and 5 bases at J, with 8 bases between. The CDR3 extends over 13 amino acids. The chain's CDR3 is CASSLDTLYGYTF. The CDR3 coding sequence is TGCGCCAGCAGCTTGGACACTTTATATGGCTACACCTTC.

V gene TRBV4-3 combines with J gene TRBJ2-3; no definite D call. CDR3 size: 17 residues. Trimming took 2 bases from V and 0 from J, leaving 15 bases between them. CDR1 is LGHNA and CDR2 is YSLEER in the germline V gene. The CDR3 sequence: CASSQWSSGLSTDTQYF. Here the CDR3 DNA reads TGCGCCAGCAGCCAATGGAGCTCCGGCCTAAGCACAGATACGCAGTATTTT.

The chain links TRBV9 to TRBJ2-3; D is possibly TRBD2 (6 bases). CDR1 SGDLS and CDR2 YYNGEE come from the germline V gene. Trimming took 4 bases from V and 4 from J, leaving 13 bases between them. The CDR3 contains 14 residues. CDR3 DNA sequence: TGTGCCAGCAGCACGAGGGGACTGTCAGATACGCAGTATTTT. It is translated as CASSTRGLSDTQYF.

The table lists this clone with a count of one. CDR3 protein: CASSVTTGDTQYF. The DNA for the CDR3 is TGTGCCAGCAGCGTAACGACAGGGGATACGCAGTATTTT. The V and J genes are TRBV9 and TRBJ2-3; 7 bases align to TRBD1. The CDR3 has 13 amino acids. Germline V gene data show CDR1 as SGDLS and CDR2 as YYNGEE. Trimming at V came to 1 base and at J to 6 bases, leaving 2 bases not matched to a gene.

The chain combines TRBV9 with TRBJ2-3, with D hard to call. Looked up from germline, CDR1 is SGDLS and CDR2 is YYNGEE. V was clipped by 4 bases and J by 3 bases, with 12 bases between them. This CDR3 is built from 14 residues. The CDR3, as DNA: TGTGCCAGCAGCCCACCCCCATGGACAGATACGCAGTATTTT. Translating gives CASSPPPWTDTQYF.

This chain links TRBV28 with TRBJ1-1, with D perhaps TRBD1 (5 bases). Trimming took 5 bases from V and 8 from J, leaving 21 bases between them. The CDR3 is 15 residues long. From germline, CDR1 is MDHEN and CDR2 SYDVKM. CDR3 bases: TGTGCCAGCAGTCCCGGGGGAGGGGCGAAAATAGAAGCTTTCTTT. Translating gives CASSPGGGAKIEAFF.

This clone appeared a single time. The J gene is TRBJ2-1, the V gene TRBV10-3; 7 nucleotides line up with TRBD1. The junction had 6 bases not matched to a gene; V was cut back by 7 bases and J by 0 bases. The CDR3 covers 15 residues. From germline, CDR1 is ENHRY and CDR2 SYGVKD. The CDR3 bases are TGTGCCATCAAGACAGGGTTAAGCTCCTACAATGAGCAGTTCTTC. This sequence encodes CAIKTGLSSYNEQFF.

This sequence joins TRBV9 and TRBJ1-6, with D perhaps TRBD1 (6 bases). Germline CDR1 reads SGDLS; CDR2 reads YYNGEE. The V end was cut by 7 bases, the J end by 8 bases, with 13 bases between. CDR3 length: 13 amino acids. CDR3 sequence reads: CASQGSMDSPLHF. CDR3 in DNA: TGTGCCAGCCAGGGGAGTATGGATTCACCCCTCCACTTT. Based on the CDR3 plus reference TRBV9 and TRBJ1-6, the full variable domain is DSGVTQTPKHLITATGQRVTLRCSPRSGDLSVYWYQQSLDQGLQFLIQYYNGEERAKGNILERFSAQQFPDLHSELNLSSLELGDSALYFCASQGSMDSPLHFGNGTRLTVT.